This T cell receptor (beta chain) originates from a study of blood T cell repertoires in COVID-19. This CDR3 is 13 amino acids long. Germline CDR1 and CDR2: MDHEN and SYDVKM. With 11 bases removed from V and 4 bases from J, the gap between germline ends came to 18 bases. Repertoires were generated with immunoSEQ multiplex PCR, while TCRdb's copy carries only in-frame clones and drops some. The repertoire holds a few hundred thousand clones, with more than 70% as singletons. The sequenced sample was PBMCs or T cells enriched from blood (not recorded which). The origin of this receptor is a woman between 18 and 30 years old who had been exposed to COVID-19. The genes are TRBV28 and TRBJ2-7; tentatively, D is TRBD1 (7 bases). The CDR3, as DNA: TGTGCCGCAGCCGAGACAGGGACTTACGAGCAGTACTTC. Residues: CAAAETGTYEQYF.